The 17 T cell receptor beta chains listed next were all sequenced from one sample in a study of T-cell reconstitution after alpha-beta-depleted transplantation in children. Molecular barcoding with unique molecular identifiers was used for the TCRbeta library. TCRdb re-analysed the PCR reads in MiXCR, keeping a single row per CDR3 protein. The sample lists 480,000 or so distinct CDR3 sequences, about 10% occurring once. The sample in question was PBMCs, obtained before TCRalphabeta/CD19-depleted stem cell transplant. The receptor set was obtained from a child younger than 10 with inherited bone marrow failure, due to receive a stem cell transplant.

This clonotype was seen a handful of times. One junction end does not reproduce the germline sequence, and a read error may be involved. The rearrangement joins TRBV23-1 to TRBJ1-5, with D tentatively TRBD1 (5 bases). TRBV23-1 is identified as an open reading frame with a role that is uncertain. This CDR3 contains 8 residues. DNA for the CDR3: TGCGCCAGCCGGCGGGGCGTTTTT. Translating it yields CASRRGVF.

The V gene is TRBV27, the J gene TRBJ2-2; the D gene is possibly TRBD2 (6 bases). From germline, CDR1 is MNHEY and CDR2 SMNVEV (reference sequence). V lost 0 bases and J 4 bases, leaving 9 bases between the germline ends. The CDR3 loop spans 15 amino acids. In DNA form, the CDR3 reads TGTGCCAGCAGTTTATCGATGGGGGGCACCGGGGAGCTGTTTTTT. Translating gives CASSLSMGGTGELFF.

To note about this clonotype: This may stem from a read error, because a much larger clone lies one nucleotide away. This chain uses TRBV29-1 with TRBJ1-1, with 8 bases identical to TRBD1. Trimming removed 7 bases from V and 1 base from J; junction bases left unmatched: 11. CDR1 and CDR2 from the germline V gene are SQVTM and ANQGSEA. The CDR3 is made up of 15 amino acids. The CDR3 loop is CSAIGTGVPNTEAFF. The DNA for the CDR3 is TGCAGCGCTATCGGGACAGGCGTTCCGAACACTGAAGCTTTCTTT.

This clonotype occurred many times. This chain connects TRBV20-1 to TRBJ2-3, with 9 positions matching TRBD2. V was clipped by 2 bases and J by 2 bases; unmatched bases: 2. Germline V gene lookup returns CDR1 DFQATT and CDR2 SNEGSKA (reference sequence). This CDR3 is 14 amino acids long. The chain's CDR3 is CSARPSGVTDTQYF. Written as DNA, the CDR3 is TGCAGTGCTAGACCTAGCGGGGTCACAGATACGCAGTATTTT.

This clonotype was picked up many times. This sequence joins TRBV15 and TRBJ1-4, with 8 bases matching TRBD1. The germline V gene has CDR1 LNHNV and CDR2 YYDKDF (reference sequence). CDR3 length: 17 amino acids. Losses at the gene ends were 2 bases for V and 8 bases for J; bases not matched to a gene: 13. Here the CDR3 DNA reads TGTGCCACCAGCAGATCGGGCAGGGGGCCATCGAGGGAAAAACTGTTTTTT. Amino acids: CATSRSGRGPSREKLFF.

Turning to this clonotype: The junction shows a germline mismatch at one end, possibly a read error. The V gene is TRBV20-1, the J gene TRBJ2-1; D remains ambiguous. This CDR3 is built from 12 residues. Germline CDR1 is DFQATT and CDR2 is SNEGSKA (reference sequence). This CDR3 reads CSASVLIETHVF. CDR3 sequence (DNA): TGCAGTGCTTCGGTGCTGATAGAGACTCACGTCTTC.

At least ten counts were recorded for this clonotype. The chain's CDR3 is CATSRNDFTGELFF. The CDR3 region has the DNA TGTGCCACCAGCAGAAATGACTTTACCGGGGAGCTGTTTTTT. The V call is TRBV15, the J call TRBJ2-2; D is undetermined. CDR1 is LNHNV and CDR2 is YYDKDF in the germline V gene (reference sequence). Between the trimmed V and J ends, which lost 2 bases and 5 bases, there was a span of 9 bases. This CDR3 contains 14 residues.

This clonotype was recorded at least ten times. The junction differs from germline at one of its ends, possibly a read error. V usage is TRBV5-1 and J usage is TRBJ2-7, with D possibly TRBD2 on 5 matching bases. The germline CDR1 and CDR2 sequences are SGHRS and YFSETQ. This CDR3 comprises 14 residues. The CDR3 DNA reads TGCGCCAGCAGAAGCGGCTCGCCCCTTTACGCGCAGTACTTC. The encoded protein is CASRSGSPLYAQYF.

For this clonotype: This sequence may be a read error, since a much larger clone differs from it by one base. Since no conserved phenylalanine or tryptophan closes the CDR3, a read error is the likely cause. The chain is built from TRBV6-1 and TRBJ2-3, with TRBD2 matching over 11 bases. The V and J ends lost 8 bases and 3 bases, in that order; junction bases with no gene match: 7. CDR1 and CDR2 (germline): MNHNS, SASEGT. This CDR3 region has 15 residues. The CDR3 DNA sequence: TGTGCCAGCTGGGGGCTAGCGGGAGGAACAGATACGCAGTATTCT. This sequence encodes CASWGLAGGTDTQYS.

This clonotype was picked up a small number of times. The rearrangement uses TRBV20-1 and TRBJ2-7; the D is unclear. The CDR3 has 14 amino acids. Looked up from germline, CDR1 is DFQATT and CDR2 is SNEGSKA (reference sequence). V gave up 3 bases and J gave up 3 bases, with 15 bases separating them. The CDR3 reads CSARGRRAYYEQYF. The CDR3 DNA reads as TGCAGTGCTAGGGGTAGGAGAGCCTACTACGAGCAGTACTTC.

This clonotype was picked up a small number of times. This rearrangement joins TRBV24-1 to TRBJ2-1, with D possibly being TRBD1 (5 bases). Per the germline V gene, CDR1 is KGHDR and CDR2 is SFDVKD. The CDR3 has 11 residues. Trimming removed 10 bases at V and 9 bases at J, with 12 bases between. This CDR3 is CATGREGEQFF. CDR3 DNA sequence: TGTGCCACAGGCAGGGAAGGTGAGCAGTTCTTC.

This clonotype came up many times. The chain is built from TRBV7-9 and TRBJ2-3, with no clear D. Germline V gene sequence: CDR1 SEHNR, CDR2 FQNEAQ (reference sequence). V shed 1 base and J shed 6 bases, with 8 bases lying between them. The CDR3 has 13 residues. The CDR3 is CASSLVGPDTQYF. The CDR3 DNA is TGTGCCAGCAGCTTAGTTGGGCCGGATACGCAGTATTTT. Complete variable domain (other parts from reference TRBV7-9 and TRBJ2-3): DTGVSQNPRHKITKRGQNVTFRCDPISEHNRLYWYRQTLGQGPEFLTYFQNEAQLEKSRLLSDRFSAERPKGSFSTLEIQRTEQGDSAMYLCASSLVGPDTQYFGPGTRLTVL.

This clonotype came up many times. This chain uses TRBV5-1 with TRBJ2-3, with 7 bases matching TRBD2. V lost 4 bases and J lost 0; bases outside the gene matches: 2. This CDR3 is built from 14 residues. CDR1 is SGHRS, CDR2 YFSETQ, per germline. In nucleotides, the CDR3 is TGCGCCAGCAGCGTGACTAGCAGCACAGATACGCAGTATTTT. Protein: CASSVTSSTDTQYF.

This clonotype showed up many times. J is TRBJ1-3 and V is TRBV2, with 9 positions matching TRBD1. CDR3 length: 19 residues. Trimming took 2 bases from V and 5 from J; bases not matched to a gene: 16. Per germline, CDR1 SNHLY and CDR2 FYNNEI. The CDR3 loop is CASSERDRDPVWARNTIYF. In nucleotides, the CDR3 is TGTGCCAGCAGTGAACGGGACAGGGACCCTGTTTGGGCTCGAAACACCATATATTTT.

This clonotype was observed many times. The CDR3 sequence: CASSSHSSGNTIYF. CDR3 sequence (DNA): TGTGCCAGCAGCTCTCATTCCTCTGGAAACACCATATATTTT. The chain carries TRBV12-3 or TRBV12-4 and TRBJ1-3; D call uncertain. Trimming removed 6 bases at V and 0 bases at J, with 9 bases between. The CDR3 is made up of 14 amino acids.

This clonotype was detected a few times. The rearrangement joins TRBV20-1 to TRBJ1-5; D gene unclear. V lost 6 bases to trimming and J lost 7 bases, with 16 bases between them. Germline values: CDR1 DFQATT, CDR2 SNEGSKA (reference sequence). This CDR3 has 13 amino acids. The CDR3 region has the DNA TGCAGTGCATCCCAGGCGGCAGACCAGCCCCAGCATTTT. It yields the protein CSASQAADQPQHF.

This clonotype has at least ten counts. The genes are TRBV7-9 and TRBJ1-1; 8 bases are shared with TRBD1. This CDR3 contains 14 residues. Germline lookup yields CDR1 SEHNR and CDR2 FQNEAQ (reference sequence). V trimming: 2 bases; J trimming: 7 bases; junction bases outside the gene matches: 6. The CDR3 DNA is TGTGCCAGCAGCTTACGTCAGGGGGCGGGTGAAGCTTTCTTT. Translation gives CASSLRQGAGEAFF.